Listed below are T cell receptor beta chains from one sample, sequenced in a study of T-cell memory formation after mild COVID-19. TCRdb processed the 5' RACE reads anew with MiXCR; each CDR3 protein has one entry. The table includes some 57,000 distinct CDR3 sequences, less than 15% detected once. Material for sequencing was PBMCs or a T cell subset sorted from them (not recorded which). These receptors were obtained from a man aged 18 to 35 who had mild COVID-19 (a few samples of this study predate the infection). Cell type and time point are not known. CDR3s include the opening cysteine and the closing phenylalanine or tryptophan. Fields, in order: J gene, D gene, V gene, clone size, CDR3 DNA, CDR3 protein. A D gene is named only where the DNA matches it firmly. Some rows have no size entry. The others give once, few or many, or a class for an expanded clone.

TRBJ1-4	-	TRBV6-2/TRBV6-3	-	TGTGCCAGCAGACGGACGGTTAATGAAAAACTGTTTTTT	CASRRTVNEKLFF
TRBJ1-6	TRBD1	TRBV20-1	-	TGCAGTGCACTCGATCGAGGGGGCGGGGGGTCCTATAATTCACCCCTCCACTTT	CSALDRGGGGSYNSPLHF
TRBJ2-1	-	TRBV4-2	many	TGTGCCAGCAGACCCCACAGGTCTGATGAGCAGTTCTTC	CASRPHRSDEQFF
TRBJ2-2	-	TRBV7-3	-	TGTGCCAGCAGTCCCCAAGCAAGTGGAGGCACCGGGGAGCTGTTTTTT	CASSPQASGGTGELFF
TRBJ2-1	-	TRBV24-1	-	TGTGCCACCAGTGATGAGTACAATGAGCAGTTCTTC	CATSDEYNEQFF
TRBJ2-5	-	TRBV10-3	-	TGTGCCATCAGTGGGGGGGAGACCCAGTACTTC	CAISGGETQYF
TRBJ1-1	TRBD1	TRBV28	many	TGTGCCAGCACCCCGACAGGGGCGGACACTGAAGCTTTCTTT	CASTPTGADTEAFF
TRBJ2-3	TRBD1	TRBV24-1	many	TGTGCCACCAGTGATCGCACAGGGGGCGCCCCAGATACGCAGTATTTT	CATSDRTGGAPDTQYF
TRBJ2-2	TRBD2	TRBV12-3/TRBV12-4	-	TGTGCCAGCAGTGTCTGGGAGGGCACCGGGGAGCTGTTTTTT	CASSVWEGTGELFF
TRBJ2-5	TRBD2	TRBV4-3	many	TGCGCCAGCAGCCAAGATGTGGGGACTAGCGGGGGAGGAAAGACCCAGTACTTC	CASSQDVGTSGGGKTQYF
TRBJ2-5	TRBD2	TRBV7-8	few	TGTGCCAGCAGCTCCCGACTAGCGGGGGGTATGGAGACCCAGTACTTC	CASSSRLAGGMETQYF
TRBJ2-5	-	TRBV25-1	-	TGTGCCAGCAGTGAATCCGGGCGGATGGGGGAGACCCAGTACTTC	CASSESGRMGETQYF
TRBJ2-1	-	TRBV7-2	-	TGTGCCAGCAGCTTAGAGTCCGACGGAAGGGGGTTAGTGAATGAGCAGTTCTTC	CASSLESDGRGLVNEQFF
TRBJ2-7	-	TRBV6-5	-	TGTGCCAGCAGTGGATTGCGCTACGAGCAGTACTTC	CASSGLRYEQYF
TRBJ2-1	TRBD2	TRBV12-3/TRBV12-4	few	TGTGCCAGCAGAACACTTCCTAGCGGGGGGGCTGGGAATGAGCAGTTCTTC	CASRTLPSGGAGNEQFF
TRBJ1-1	-	TRBV12-3/TRBV12-4	few	TGTGCCACCCGTTGGGGGCCCCAGAACACTGAAGCTTTCTTT	CATRWGPQNTEAFF
TRBJ1-5	-	TRBV2	few	TGTGCCAGCAGTGAAAGTTGGGGATATAGCAATCAGCCCCAGCATTTT	CASSESWGYSNQPQHF
TRBJ2-5	-	TRBV7-2	few	TGTGCCAGCAGCCGGGACCTTATTATCCAAGAGACCCAGTACTTC	CASSRDLIIQETQYF
TRBJ2-3	TRBD2	TRBV7-9	-	TGTGCCAGCAGCTTCCGACTAGCGGGGCCCCGGGATACGCAGTATTTT	CASSFRLAGPRDTQYF
TRBJ2-4	-	TRBV20-1	many	TGCAGTGCTAGGGTGGCTGGTCTTTTAGCCAAAAACATTCAGTACTTC	CSARVAGLLAKNIQYF
TRBJ2-3	TRBD2	TRBV20-1	-	TGCAGTGCTGCGGGACTAGCGGGGGGCACAGATACGCAGTATTTT	CSAAGLAGGTDTQYF
TRBJ1-5	-	TRBV12-3/TRBV12-4	many	TGTGCCAGCAGTTTTGGTCGGTGGCAGGGAGGCGAGTTTGGCAATCAGCCCCAGCATTTT	CASSFGRWQGGEFGNQPQHF
TRBJ2-3	TRBD2	TRBV29-1	many	TGCAGCGCTGAGTGGGGGGGAGATACGCAGTATTTT	CSAEWGGDTQYF
TRBJ2-7	-	TRBV12-3/TRBV12-4	many	TGTGCCAGCAGGCAGGCCCGATACCCCAATTCCTACGAGCAGTACTTC	CASRQARYPNSYEQYF
TRBJ2-2	-	TRBV6-6	many	TGTGCCAGTGATAAGGGCAAAGGAAACACCGGGGAGCTGTTTTTT	CASDKGKGNTGELFF
TRBJ2-3	-	TRBV27	medium-sized	TGTGCCCCCGCGAATCCCGAGGAAGATACGCAGTATTTT	CAPANPEEDTQYF
TRBJ2-5	TRBD1	TRBV28	few	TGTGCCAGCAGTTTGAGACAGGGGGATCAAGAGACCCAGTACTTC	CASSLRQGDQETQYF
TRBJ2-3	TRBD1	TRBV5-1	many	TGCGCCAGCTTGGGACAGGGCGGTGGAACAGATACGCAGTATTTT	CASLGQGGGTDTQYF
TRBJ2-3	-	TRBV7-2	many	TGTGCCAGCAGCCTACTAGCCACCACAGATACGCAGTATTTT	CASSLLATTDTQYF
TRBJ2-7	TRBD1	TRBV7-9	once	TGTGCCAGCAGCTTAGTTGGGACAGGGAAGGGCCTCTACGAGCAGTACTTC	CASSLVGTGKGLYEQYF